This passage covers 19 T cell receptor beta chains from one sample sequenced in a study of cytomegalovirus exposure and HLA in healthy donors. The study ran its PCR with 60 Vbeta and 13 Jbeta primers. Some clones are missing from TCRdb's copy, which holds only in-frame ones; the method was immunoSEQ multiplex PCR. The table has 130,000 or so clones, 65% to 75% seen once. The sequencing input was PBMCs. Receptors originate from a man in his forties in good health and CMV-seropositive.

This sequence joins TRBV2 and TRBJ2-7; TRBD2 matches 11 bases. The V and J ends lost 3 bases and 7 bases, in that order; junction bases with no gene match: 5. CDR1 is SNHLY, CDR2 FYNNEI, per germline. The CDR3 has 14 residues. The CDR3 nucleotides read TGTGCCAGCAGTGAGGGACTAGCGGTTTTAGAGCAGTACTTC. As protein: CASSEGLAVLEQYF.

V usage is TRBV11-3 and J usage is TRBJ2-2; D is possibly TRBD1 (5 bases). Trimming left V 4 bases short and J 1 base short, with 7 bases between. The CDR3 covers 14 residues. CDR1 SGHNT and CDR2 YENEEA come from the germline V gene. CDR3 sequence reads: CASSSQGNTGELFF. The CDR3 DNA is TGTGCCAGCAGCTCCCAGGGGAACACCGGGGAGCTGTTTTTT.

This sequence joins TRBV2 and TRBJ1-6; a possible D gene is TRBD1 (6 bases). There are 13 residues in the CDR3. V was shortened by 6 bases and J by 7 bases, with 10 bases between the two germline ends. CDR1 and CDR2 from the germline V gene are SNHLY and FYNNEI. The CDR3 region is CASRRQDNSPLHF. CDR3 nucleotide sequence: TGTGCCAGCAGGCGACAGGACAATTCACCCCTCCACTTT.

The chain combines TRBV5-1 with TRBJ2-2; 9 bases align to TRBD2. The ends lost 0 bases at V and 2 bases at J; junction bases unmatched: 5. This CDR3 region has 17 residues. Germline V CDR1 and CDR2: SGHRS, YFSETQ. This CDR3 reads CASSLVGLAFNTGELFF. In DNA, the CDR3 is TGCGCCAGCAGCTTGGTGGGACTAGCTTTCAACACCGGGGAGCTGTTTTTT.

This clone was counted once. For the CDR3, the DNA is TGTGCCAGCAGTGTTGGGACAGACGATCAGCCCCAGCATTTT. Its translation: CASSVGTDDQPQHF. V and J are TRBV27 and TRBJ1-5; 7 bases fit TRBD1. Germline CDR1 and CDR2: MNHEY and SMNVEV (reference sequence). The CDR3 covers 14 residues. V lost 5 bases and J lost 5; bases outside the gene matches: 6.

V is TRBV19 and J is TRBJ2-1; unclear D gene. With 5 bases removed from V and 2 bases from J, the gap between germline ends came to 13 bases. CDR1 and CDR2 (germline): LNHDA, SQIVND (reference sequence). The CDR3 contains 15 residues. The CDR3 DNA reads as TGTGCCAGTAGTGCCAACAAAAATCCCTACAATGAGCAGTTCTTC. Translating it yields CASSANKNPYNEQFF. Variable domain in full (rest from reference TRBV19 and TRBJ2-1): DGGITQSPKYLFRKEGQNVTLSCEQNLNHDAMYWYRQDPGQGLRLIYYSQIVNDFQKGDIAEGYSVSREKKESFPLTVTSAQKNPTAFYLCASSANKNPYNEQFFGPGTRLTVL.

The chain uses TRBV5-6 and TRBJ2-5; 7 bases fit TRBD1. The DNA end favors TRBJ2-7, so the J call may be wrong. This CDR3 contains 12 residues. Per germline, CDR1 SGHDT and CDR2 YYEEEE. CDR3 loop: CASSWDRYEQYF. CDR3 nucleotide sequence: TGTGCCAGCAGCTGGGACAGATACGAGCAGTACTTC.

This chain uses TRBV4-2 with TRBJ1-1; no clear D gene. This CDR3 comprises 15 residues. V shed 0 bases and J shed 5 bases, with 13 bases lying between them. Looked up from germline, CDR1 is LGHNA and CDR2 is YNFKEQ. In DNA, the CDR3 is TGTGCCAGCAGCCAAGACCGGGGTAGTATTACTGAAGCTTTCTTT. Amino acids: CASSQDRGSITEAFF.

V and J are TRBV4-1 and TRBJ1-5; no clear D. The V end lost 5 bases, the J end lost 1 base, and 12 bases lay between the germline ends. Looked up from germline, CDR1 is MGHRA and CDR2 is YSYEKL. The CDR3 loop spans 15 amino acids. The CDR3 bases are TGCGCCAGCAGCAAAGTGGAGGCGAGCAATCAGCCCCAGCATTTT. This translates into CASSKVEASNQPQHF.

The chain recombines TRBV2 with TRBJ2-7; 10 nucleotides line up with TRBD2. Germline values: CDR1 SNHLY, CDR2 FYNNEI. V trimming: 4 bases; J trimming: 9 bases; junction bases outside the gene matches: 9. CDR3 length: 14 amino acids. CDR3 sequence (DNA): TGTGCCAGCAGTGTCCCGTTAGCGGGGGGCGCGCAGTACTTC. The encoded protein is CASSVPLAGGAQYF.

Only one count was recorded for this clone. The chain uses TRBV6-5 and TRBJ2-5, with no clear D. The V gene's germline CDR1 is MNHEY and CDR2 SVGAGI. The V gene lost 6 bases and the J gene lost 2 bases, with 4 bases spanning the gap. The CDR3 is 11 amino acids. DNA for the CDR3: TGTGCCAGCAGGAGGCAAGAGACCCAGTACTTC. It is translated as CASRRQETQYF.

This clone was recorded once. CDR3: CASSLWPRDRGEETQYF. The CDR3 DNA sequence: TGTGCCAGCAGTTTATGGCCCCGGGACAGGGGGGAAGAGACCCAGTACTTC. The chain recombines TRBV27 with TRBJ2-5; TRBD1 agrees at 11 bases. There are 17 residues in the CDR3. The V gene's germline CDR1 is MNHEY and CDR2 SMNVEV (reference sequence). V shed 1 base and J 3 bases; nucleotides not matched to a gene: 7.

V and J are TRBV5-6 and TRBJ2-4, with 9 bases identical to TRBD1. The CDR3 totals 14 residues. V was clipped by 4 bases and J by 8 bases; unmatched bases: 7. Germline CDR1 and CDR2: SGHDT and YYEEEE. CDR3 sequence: CASSPGQGMDIQYF. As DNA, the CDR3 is TGTGCCAGCAGCCCAGGACAGGGGATGGACATTCAGTACTTC.

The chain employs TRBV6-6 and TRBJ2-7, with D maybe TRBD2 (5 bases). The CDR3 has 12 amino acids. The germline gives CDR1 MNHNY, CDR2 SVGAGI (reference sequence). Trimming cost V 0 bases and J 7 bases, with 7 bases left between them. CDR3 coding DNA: TGTGCCAGCAGTTACTCGGGCGGGGAGCAGTACTTC. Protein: CASSYSGGEQYF.

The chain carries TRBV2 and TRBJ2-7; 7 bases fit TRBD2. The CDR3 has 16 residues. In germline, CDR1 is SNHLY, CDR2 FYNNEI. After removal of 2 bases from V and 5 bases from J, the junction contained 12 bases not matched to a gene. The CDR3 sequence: CASSEQMAGDGHEQYF. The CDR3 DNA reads TGTGCCAGCAGTGAACAAATGGCGGGGGACGGGCACGAGCAGTACTTC.

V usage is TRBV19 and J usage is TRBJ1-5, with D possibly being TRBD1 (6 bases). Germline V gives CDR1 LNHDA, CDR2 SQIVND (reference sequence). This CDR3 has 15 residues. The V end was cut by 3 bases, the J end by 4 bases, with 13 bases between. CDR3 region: CASSMGTQGNQPQHF. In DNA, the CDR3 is TGTGCCAGTAGTATGGGGACACAGGGAAATCAGCCCCAGCATTTT.

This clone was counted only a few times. CDR3 sequence (DNA): TGTGCCAGCACCGGGACAGCACCCTACGAGCAGTACTTC. Protein product: CASTGTAPYEQYF. The V gene is TRBV6-1, the J gene TRBJ2-7; TRBD1 aligns across 7 bases. In germline, CDR1 is MNHNS, CDR2 SASEGT. CDR3 size: 13 residues. With V trimmed by 7 bases and J by 2 bases, 5 bases remained unmatched.

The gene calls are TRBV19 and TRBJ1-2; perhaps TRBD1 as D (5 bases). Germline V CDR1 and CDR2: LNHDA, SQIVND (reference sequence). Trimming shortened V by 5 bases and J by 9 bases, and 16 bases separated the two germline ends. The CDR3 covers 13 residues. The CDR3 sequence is CASSAKQGGRYTF. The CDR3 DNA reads TGTGCCAGTAGTGCTAAGCAGGGAGGCCGCTACACCTTC.

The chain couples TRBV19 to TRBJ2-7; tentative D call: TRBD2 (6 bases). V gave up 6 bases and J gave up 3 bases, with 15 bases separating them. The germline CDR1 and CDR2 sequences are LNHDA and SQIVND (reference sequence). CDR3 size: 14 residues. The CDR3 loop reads CASSPRGDSYEQYF. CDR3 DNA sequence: TGTGCCAGTAGCCCGCGCGGGGATAGCTACGAGCAGTACTTC.